This TCR beta chain originates from a study of identical twins. Study-wide findings and caveats: Surplus twin overlap in beta out-of-frame sequences was less pronounced.

TCRdb processed the 5' RACE reads anew with MiXCR; each CDR3 protein has one entry. This table has 690,000 or so distinct CDR3 sequences, over 8.5% appearing once. Among all donors, each was a healthy Caucasian. Only a few counts were recorded for this clonotype. No antigen is known for it. This CDR3 contains 14 residues. V gave up 10 bases and J gave up 5 bases; unmatched junction bases: 7. Germline V CDR1 and CDR2: MNHEY, SVGEGT. This sample also belongs to another study, concerning yellow fever vaccine responses in identical twins.

The sample was PBMCs. This TCR came from a young woman in good health. This chain uses TRBV6-2 or TRBV6-3 with TRBJ2-5, with 13 bases that match TRBD2. The CDR3 loop is CAILGLAGVETQYF. The DNA for the CDR3 is TGTGCCATCCTAGGACTAGCGGGAGTGGAGACCCAGTACTTC.